This TCR beta chain comes out of a study of T-cell memory formation after mild COVID-19. Study-level findings and limits: CM and EM subsets held most contracting CD4+ clones; EMRA held CD8+ ones.

TCRdb independently ran MiXCR on the 5' RACE reads; one entry per CDR3 protein. The data hold 450,000 or so distinct CDR3 sequences, with approximately 23% observed a single time. Trimming left V 2 bases short and J 6 bases short, with 7 bases between. The germline gives CDR1 SGHVT, CDR2 SQSDAQ. This CDR3 is 12 amino acids long. Of note for this clonotype: Its antigen is unidentified.

Sequencing used PBMCs or a T cell subset sorted from them (not recorded which). This TCR derives from an adult woman who had mild COVID-19 (a few samples of this study predate the infection). Cell type and time point are not known. The chain joins TRBV7-4 to TRBJ1-2; no definite D call. DNA for the CDR3: TGTGCCAGCAGCTTAAGAACCCATGGCTACACCTTC. Encoded protein: CASSLRTHGYTF. Based on the CDR3 plus reference TRBV7-4 and TRBJ1-2, the full variable domain is GAGVSQSPRYKVAKRGRDVALRCDSISGHVTLYWYRQTLGQGSEVLTYSQSDAQRDKSGRPSGRFSAERPERSVSTLKIQRTEQGDSAVYLCASSLRTHGYTFGSGTRLTVV.